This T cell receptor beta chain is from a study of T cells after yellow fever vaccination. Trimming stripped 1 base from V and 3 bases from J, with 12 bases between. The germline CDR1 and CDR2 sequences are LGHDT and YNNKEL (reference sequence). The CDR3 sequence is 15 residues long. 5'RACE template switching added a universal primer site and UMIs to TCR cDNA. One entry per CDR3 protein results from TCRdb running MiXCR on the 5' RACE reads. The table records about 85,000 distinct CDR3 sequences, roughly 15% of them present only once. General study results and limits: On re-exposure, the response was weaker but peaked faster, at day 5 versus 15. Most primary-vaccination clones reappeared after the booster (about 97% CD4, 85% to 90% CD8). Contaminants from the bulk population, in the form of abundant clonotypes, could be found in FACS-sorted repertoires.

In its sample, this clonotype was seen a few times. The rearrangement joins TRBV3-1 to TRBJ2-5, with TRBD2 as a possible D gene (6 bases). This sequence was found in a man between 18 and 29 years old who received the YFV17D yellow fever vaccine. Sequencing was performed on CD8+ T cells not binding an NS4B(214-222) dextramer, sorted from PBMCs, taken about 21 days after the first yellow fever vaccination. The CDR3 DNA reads TGTGCCAGCAGCCAAGTGCCACTAGCCGAAGAGACCCAGTACTTC. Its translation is CASSQVPLAEETQYF.